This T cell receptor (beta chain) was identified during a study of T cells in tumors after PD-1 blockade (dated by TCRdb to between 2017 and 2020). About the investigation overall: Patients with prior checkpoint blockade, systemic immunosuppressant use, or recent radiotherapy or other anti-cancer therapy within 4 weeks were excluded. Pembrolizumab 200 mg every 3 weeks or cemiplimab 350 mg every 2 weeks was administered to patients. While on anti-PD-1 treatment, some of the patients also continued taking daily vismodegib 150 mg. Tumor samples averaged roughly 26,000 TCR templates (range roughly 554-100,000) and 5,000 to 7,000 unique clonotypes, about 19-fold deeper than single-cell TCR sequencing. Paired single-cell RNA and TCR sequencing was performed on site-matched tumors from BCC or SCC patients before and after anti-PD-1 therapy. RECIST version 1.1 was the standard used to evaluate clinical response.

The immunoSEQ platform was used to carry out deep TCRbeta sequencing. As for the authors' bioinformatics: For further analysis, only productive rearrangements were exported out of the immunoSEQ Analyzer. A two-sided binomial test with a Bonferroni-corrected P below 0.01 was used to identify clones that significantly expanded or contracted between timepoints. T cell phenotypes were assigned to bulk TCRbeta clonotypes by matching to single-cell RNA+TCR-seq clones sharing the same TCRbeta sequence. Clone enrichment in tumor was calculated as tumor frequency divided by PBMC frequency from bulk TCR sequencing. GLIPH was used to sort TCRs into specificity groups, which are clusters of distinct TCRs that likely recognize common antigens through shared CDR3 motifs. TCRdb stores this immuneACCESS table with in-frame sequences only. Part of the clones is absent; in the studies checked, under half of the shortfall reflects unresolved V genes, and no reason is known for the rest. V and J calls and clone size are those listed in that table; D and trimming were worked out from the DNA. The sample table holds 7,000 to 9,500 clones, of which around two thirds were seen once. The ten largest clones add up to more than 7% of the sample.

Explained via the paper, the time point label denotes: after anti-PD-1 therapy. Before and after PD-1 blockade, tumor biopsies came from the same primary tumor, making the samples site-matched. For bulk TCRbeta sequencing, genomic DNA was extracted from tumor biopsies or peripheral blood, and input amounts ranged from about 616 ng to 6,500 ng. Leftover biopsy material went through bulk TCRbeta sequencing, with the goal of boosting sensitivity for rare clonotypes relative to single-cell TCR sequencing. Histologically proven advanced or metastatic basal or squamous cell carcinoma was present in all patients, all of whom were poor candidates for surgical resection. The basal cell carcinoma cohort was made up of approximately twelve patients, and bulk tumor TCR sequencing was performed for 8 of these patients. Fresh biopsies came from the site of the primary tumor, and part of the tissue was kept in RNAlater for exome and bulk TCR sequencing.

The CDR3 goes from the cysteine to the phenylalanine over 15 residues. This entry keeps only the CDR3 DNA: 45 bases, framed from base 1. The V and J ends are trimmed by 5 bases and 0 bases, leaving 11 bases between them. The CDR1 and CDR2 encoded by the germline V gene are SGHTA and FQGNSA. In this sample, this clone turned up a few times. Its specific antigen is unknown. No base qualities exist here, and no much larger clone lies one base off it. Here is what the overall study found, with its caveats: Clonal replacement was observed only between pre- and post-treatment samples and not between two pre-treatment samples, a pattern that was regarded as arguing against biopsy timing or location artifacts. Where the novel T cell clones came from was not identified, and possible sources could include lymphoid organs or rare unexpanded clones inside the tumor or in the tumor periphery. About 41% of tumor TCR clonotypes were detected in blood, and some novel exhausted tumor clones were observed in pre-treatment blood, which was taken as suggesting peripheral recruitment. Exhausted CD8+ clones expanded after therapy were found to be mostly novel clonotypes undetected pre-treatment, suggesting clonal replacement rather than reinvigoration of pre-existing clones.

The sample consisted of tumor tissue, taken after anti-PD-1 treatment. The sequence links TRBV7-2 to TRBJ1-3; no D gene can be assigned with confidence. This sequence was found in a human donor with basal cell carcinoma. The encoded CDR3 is CASSPMGSSGNTIYF. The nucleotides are TGTGCCAGCAGCCCAATGGGTAGCTCTGGAAACACCATATATTTT.